These 11 T cell receptor beta chains originate from one sample sequenced in a study of blood T cell repertoires in COVID-19. Measured with immunoSEQ multiplex PCR; TCRdb has only the in-frame clones, and not every one. The sample consists of roughly 160,000 clones, more than 65% of them appearing once. Material: peripheral blood. These receptors all come from an elderly woman with active or convalescent COVID-19.

The chain recombines TRBV19 with TRBJ2-4; 8 bases are shared with TRBD1. CDR1 is LNHDA and CDR2 is SQIVND in the germline V gene (reference sequence). The V gene end was trimmed by 3 bases and the J gene end by 3 bases; junction bases not matched to a gene: 1. This CDR3 has 14 amino acids. Here the CDR3 reads CASSITGGKNIQYF. The DNA for the CDR3 is TGTGCCAGTAGTATCACAGGGGGCAAAAACATTCAGTACTTC.

The genes are TRBV6-5 and TRBJ2-2, with 13 bases aligning to TRBD2. Looked up from germline, CDR1 is MNHEY and CDR2 is SVGAGI. The CDR3 has 15 amino acids. V was pared by 6 bases and J by 5 bases, with 3 bases of the junction left unmatched. CDR3: CASRGLAGETGELFF. The CDR3 DNA reads as TGTGCCAGCAGAGGACTAGCGGGGGAGACCGGGGAGCTGTTTTTT.

This clone showed up just once. The chain links TRBV19 to TRBJ1-1, with D possibly being TRBD1 (6 bases). The germline V gene has CDR1 LNHDA and CDR2 SQIVND (reference sequence). V was shortened by 4 bases and J by 4 bases, with 16 bases between the two germline ends. The CDR3 length is 15 residues. CDR3 nucleotide sequence: TGTGCCAGTAGTACCCCCCAGGGGTTGGGCACTGAAGCTTTCTTT. It specifies CASSTPQGLGTEAFF. Based on the CDR3 plus reference TRBV19 and TRBJ1-1, the full variable domain is DGGITQSPKYLFRKEGQNVTLSCEQNLNHDAMYWYRQDPGQGLRLIYYSQIVNDFQKGDIAEGYSVSREKKESFPLTVTSAQKNPTAFYLCASSTPQGLGTEAFFGQGTRLTVV.

The rearrangement links TRBV5-1 to TRBJ2-3; TRBD2 matches at 14 bases. The junction had 10 bases not matched to a gene; V was cut back by 5 bases and J by 5 bases. Looked up from germline, CDR1 is SGHRS and CDR2 is YFSETQ. The CDR3 covers 17 residues. DNA of the CDR3: TGCGCCAGCAGTCGAACCGGGACTAGCGGGAGCCAAGATACGCAGTATTTT. Its translation is CASSRTGTSGSQDTQYF.

This clone showed up many times. The chain has TRBV27 and TRBJ1-6; 9 bases match TRBD1. J was trimmed by 13 bases and V by 5 bases; bases with no gene match: 9. CDR3 length: 14 amino acids. Germline V gene lookup returns CDR1 MNHEY and CDR2 SMNVEV (reference sequence). CDR3 DNA: TGTGCCAGCAGTCCGGTACGGACAGGGGCTCCCCTCCACTTT. Encoded protein: CASSPVRTGAPLHF.

The chain employs TRBV5-6 and TRBJ2-5, with TRBD1 matching over 10 bases. The germline V gene encodes CDR1 SGHDT and CDR2 YYEEEE. This CDR3 comprises 14 residues. V shed 5 bases, J shed 2 bases, and the junction held 3 bases outside the gene matches. The CDR3 DNA sequence: TGTGCCAGCAGGGGGACAGGGGAACAAGAGACCCAGTACTTC. It specifies CASRGTGEQETQYF.

V usage is TRBV3-1 (or the pseudogene TRBV3-2) and J usage is TRBJ1-1, with TRBD1 matching 8 bases. Trimming removed 5 bases from V and 3 bases from J; junction bases left unmatched: 5. CDR1 is LGHDT, CDR2 YNNKEL, per germline (reference sequence). The CDR3 covers 14 residues. The CDR3 DNA reads TGTGCCAGCAGCTCAGGGGGCGCGGACACTGAAGCTTTCTTT. It is translated as CASSSGGADTEAFF.

This sequence joins TRBV28 and TRBJ1-2, with TRBD1 matching over 11 bases. CDR1 is MDHEN, CDR2 SYDVKM, per germline. The CDR3 consists of 12 residues. Unmatched junction bases numbered 5, after V lost 3 bases and J lost 14 bases. CDR3 residues: CASSFLGTGGTF. The CDR3 nucleotides read TGTGCCAGCAGTTTTCTTGGGACAGGGGGGACCTTC.

V and J are TRBV6-5 and TRBJ2-3, with a tentative D call TRBD2 (5 bases). There are 14 residues in the CDR3. In germline, CDR1 is MNHEY, CDR2 SVGAGI. Between the trimmed V and J ends, which lost 5 bases and 0 bases, there was a span of 9 bases. The CDR3 region is CASSRDRSTDTQYF. The DNA for the CDR3 is TGTGCCAGCAGTCGGGATCGTAGCACAGATACGCAGTATTTT.

The chain employs TRBV5-4 and TRBJ2-3; 7 bases are a match to TRBD2. V lost 2 bases, J lost 0 bases, and 0 bases stayed unmatched. Germline CDR1 reads SGHNT; CDR2 reads YYREEE (reference sequence). This CDR3 comprises 14 residues. CDR3 residues: CASSFSGSTDTQYF. CDR3 sequence (DNA): TGTGCCAGCAGCTTTAGCGGGAGCACAGATACGCAGTATTTT.

The chain recombines TRBV28 with TRBJ2-7, with 8 nucleotides matching TRBD2. With 7 bases clipped from V and 3 bases from J, the junction kept 8 bases outside the gene matches. The CDR3 has 14 amino acids. CDR1 and CDR2 (germline): MDHEN, SYDVKM. CDR3 nucleotide sequence: TGTGCCAGCAAAACGCCTAGCGGGCTCTACGAGCAGTACTTC. It codes for CASKTPSGLYEQYF.